The clone carrying this T cell receptor (beta chain) showed up many times. Amplified TCR beta CDR3 regions were obtained using RNA transcripts as template. Second-round multiplex PCR came after first-round RT-PCR with HTBI primers. MiXCR was run by TCRdb on the multiplex PCR reads, yielding one entry per CDR3 protein. The sample carries under 350,000 distinct CDR3 sequences, about a sixth recorded once. The sample belongs to a study of Graves' ophthalmopathy and Graves' hyperthyroidism. Diagnosis used clinical symptoms, serum thyroxine, TRAb, thyroid ultrasound and orbital computed tomography. CDR1 MDHEN and CDR2 SYDVKM come from the germline V gene. Unmatched junction bases numbered 3, after V lost 6 bases and J lost 3 bases. The CDR3 totals 15 residues.

Sequencing input: peripheral blood. The receptor comes from an adult man with Graves' ophthalmopathy. The chain employs TRBV28 and TRBJ2-6; 9 bases line up with TRBD1. Here the CDR3 reads CASRGQGFGANVLTF. In nucleotides, the CDR3 is TGTGCCAGCAGGGGACAGGGTTTTGGGGCCAACGTCCTGACTTTC.